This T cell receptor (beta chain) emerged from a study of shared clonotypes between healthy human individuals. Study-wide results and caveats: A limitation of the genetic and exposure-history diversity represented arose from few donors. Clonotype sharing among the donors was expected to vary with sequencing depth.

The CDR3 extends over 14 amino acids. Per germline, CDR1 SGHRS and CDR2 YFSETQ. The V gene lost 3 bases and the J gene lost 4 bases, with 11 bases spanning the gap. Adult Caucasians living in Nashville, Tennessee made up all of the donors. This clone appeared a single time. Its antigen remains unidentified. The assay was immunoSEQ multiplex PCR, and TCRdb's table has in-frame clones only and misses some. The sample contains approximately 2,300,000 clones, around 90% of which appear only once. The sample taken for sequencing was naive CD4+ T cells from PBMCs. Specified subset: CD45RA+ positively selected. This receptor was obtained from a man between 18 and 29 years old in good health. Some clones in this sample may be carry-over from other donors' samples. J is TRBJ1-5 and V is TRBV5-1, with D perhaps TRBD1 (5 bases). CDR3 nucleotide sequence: TGCGCCAGCAGCTCTGGGGGAGTAAATCAGCCCCAGCATTTT. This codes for CASSSGGVNQPQHF.